The text below deals with one TCR beta chain. This specimen comes from a study of CXCR3-negative and CXCR3-positive naive CD8 T cells. CD45RO-CCR7+CD27+CD95- marked naive CD8+ T cells. CDR1 and CDR2 from the germline V gene are SNHLY and FYNNEI. This CDR3 has 14 residues. Each TRB cDNA library was prepared by 5' RACE (with UMI labels). TCRdb reanalyzed the 5' RACE reads, giving one entry per CDR3 protein sequence and no DNA. The data include some 25,000 distinct CDR3 sequences; the top ten clones carry around 2.8%. This clonotype was sampled from a human donor in good health. Some clones in this sample may be carry-over from other donors' samples. Sequenced input: naive CXCR3- CD8+ T cells from blood. Described subset: CD45RO-CCR7+CD27+CD95- naive CD8+ T cells lacking CXCR3 (TNR3-). The V gene is TRBV2, the J gene TRBJ2-7; without DNA, the TCRdb call of TRBD1 cannot be checked. The CDR3 sequence is CASSEGGQNYEQYF.